This T cell receptor beta chain was obtained from a study of spatial heterogeneity in lung cancer (dated by TCRdb to the late 2010s). Regarding the study in general: Beta-chain transcripts were consistently detected in greater numbers than alpha-chain transcripts, which likely reflects a higher abundance of beta-chain transcripts. A strong correlation was found between TCR transcript counts in tumor regions and a T cell transcriptional module score from matched bulk RNA-seq. In the raw uncorrected reads, each unique combination of TCR and UMI appeared on average more than ten times. TCR alpha and beta repertoires were quantitatively compared across multiple tumor regions, matched nontumor lung and blood in non-small cell lung cancer. TCR repertoire features were related to nonsynonymous mutation counts determined by whole-exome sequencing of tumor tissue. Both alpha and beta chains were TCR-sequenced in approximately 200 tumor regions, approximately 64 matched nontumor lung samples and some 56 PBMC samples obtained at surgery. Broad study findings and their caveats: TCR-seq coverage of tumor T cells was estimated to be only approximately 7% for alpha chains and about 13% for beta chains. The count of ubiquitous expanded TCRs correlated with the count of ubiquitous nonsynonymous mutations, and the count of regional expanded TCRs correlated with the count of regional nonsynonymous mutations. The number of expanded intratumoral alpha and beta TCRs correlated with the tumor nonsynonymous mutation count. Confirming at a functional level the hypothesis that regional TCRs recognize regional mutations was considered to require additional single-cell paired TCR alpha and beta sequencing.

CDR1 LGHNA and CDR2 YNFKEQ were looked up in the germline V gene. Taken from cysteine to phenylalanine, the CDR3 has 14 residues. Only CDR3 DNA is held: 42 bases, read in frame from base 1. Relative to germline, V is missing 4 bases and J is missing 8 bases, with 8 bases of the junction outside any gene match. Libraries were constructed by 5' RACE. Sequencing was carried out with a NextSeq 500. In the TCR library protocol, a unique molecular identifier was attached to each TCR cDNA molecule so that PCR and sequencing errors could be corrected. The paper's processing steps were these. TCR identification, UMI-based error correction and CDR3 extraction were all carried out with Decombinator tools. Expanded TCRs were defined as those above a frequency of 2 per 1,000, corresponding to the top 1% of the tumor frequency distribution. Expanded tumor TCRs statistically deemed absent (corrected P<0.05) from at least one tumor region were classed as regional, and all other expanded tumor TCRs were classed as ubiquitous. Each repertoire was subsampled 100 times to 5,000 TCRs, after which Renyi diversity was computed with the R vegan package. CDR3 similarity networks were built from amino acid triplet string-kernel similarity, with CDR3s being connected when pairwise similarity was above 0.82. Through fastp at Q25 and MiXCR, TCRdb rebuilt clones from the public reads, retaining in-frame beta chains. Rows are combined by CDR3 protein, so each entry shows the most common genes and DNA. None of the V and J calls come from the authors' own analysis; TCRdb made them. The sample profile shows fewer than 25,000 distinct CDR3 sequences; 4.8% of them were found once. The ten largest clones capture 9% to 10% of the sample.

This clonotype was counted between two and nine times. Its antigen is still unknown. No much larger clone exists at a distance of one base, and base qualities are not known. The sample's time point, from its label and the paper: sample taken at primary tumor resection. The donors were 72 patients from the lung TRACERx cohort who had early-stage, untreated non-small cell lung cancer. Without any cell sorting, TCR sequencing was performed on whole RNA extracted either from tumor and nontumor lung tissue or from cryopreserved PBMC samples. A patient was chosen for TCR sequencing only when enough RNA was available from at least two tumor regions. Before being selected, tumor and adjacent nontumor lung specimens were reviewed by a lung pathologist.

The receptor comes from a male donor with early-stage non-small cell lung cancer. Here the chain combines TRBV4-2 and TRBJ2-1; TRBD2 matches 7 bases in the middle. Sequencing used lung tumor tissue, obtained at surgery. Here is the DNA: TGTGCCAGCAGCCGGGGAGGGTTTGGGGATGAGCAGTTCTTC. It translates as CASSRGGFGDEQFF.